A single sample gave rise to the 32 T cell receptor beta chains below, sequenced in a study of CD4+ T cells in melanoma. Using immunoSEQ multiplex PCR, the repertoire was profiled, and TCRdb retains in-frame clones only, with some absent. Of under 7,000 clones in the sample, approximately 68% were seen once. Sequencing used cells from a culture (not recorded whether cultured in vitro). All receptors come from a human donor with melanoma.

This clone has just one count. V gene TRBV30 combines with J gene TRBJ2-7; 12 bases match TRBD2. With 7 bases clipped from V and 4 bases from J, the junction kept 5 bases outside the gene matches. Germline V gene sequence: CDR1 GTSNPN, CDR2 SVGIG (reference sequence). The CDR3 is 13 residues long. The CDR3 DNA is TGTGCCTCGACTAGCGGGGGTCGTTACGAGCAGTACTTC. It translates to CASTSGGRYEQYF. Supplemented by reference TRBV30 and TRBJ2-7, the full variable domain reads SQTIHQWPATLVQPVGSPLSLECTVEGTSNPNLYWYRQAAGRGLQLLFYSVGIGQISSEVPQNLSASRPQDRQFILSSKKLLLSDSGFYLCASTSGGRYEQYFGPGTRLTVT.

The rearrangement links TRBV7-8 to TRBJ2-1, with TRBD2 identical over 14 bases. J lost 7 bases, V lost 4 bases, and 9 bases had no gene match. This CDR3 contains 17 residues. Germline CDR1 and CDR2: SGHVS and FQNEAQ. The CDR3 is CASSSGLAGDVPNEQFF. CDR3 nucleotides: TGTGCCAGCAGCTCGGGACTAGCGGGGGATGTACCGAATGAGCAGTTCTTC.

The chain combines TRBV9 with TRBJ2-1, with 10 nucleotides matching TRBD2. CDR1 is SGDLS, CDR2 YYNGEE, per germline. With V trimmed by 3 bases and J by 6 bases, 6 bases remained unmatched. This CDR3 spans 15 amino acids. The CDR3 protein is CASSESGGALNEQFF. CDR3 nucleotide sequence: TGTGCCAGCAGCGAGAGCGGGGGGGCCCTCAATGAGCAGTTCTTC.

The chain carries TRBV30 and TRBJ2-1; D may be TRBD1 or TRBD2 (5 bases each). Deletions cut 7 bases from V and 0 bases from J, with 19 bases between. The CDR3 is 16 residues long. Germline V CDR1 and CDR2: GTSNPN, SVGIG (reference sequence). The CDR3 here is CASKSGWDRSYNEQFF. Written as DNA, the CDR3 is TGTGCCTCGAAAAGTGGGTGGGACCGCTCCTACAATGAGCAGTTCTTC.

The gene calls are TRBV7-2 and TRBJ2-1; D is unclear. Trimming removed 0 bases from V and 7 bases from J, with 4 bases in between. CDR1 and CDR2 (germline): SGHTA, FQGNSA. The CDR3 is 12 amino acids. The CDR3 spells CASSLAKNEQFF. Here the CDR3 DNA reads TGTGCCAGCAGCTTAGCAAAAAATGAGCAGTTCTTC.

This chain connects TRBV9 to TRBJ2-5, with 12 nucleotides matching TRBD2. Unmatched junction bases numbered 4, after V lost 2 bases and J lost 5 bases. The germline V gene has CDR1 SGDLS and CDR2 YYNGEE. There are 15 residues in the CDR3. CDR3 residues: CASSVTSGGLETQYF. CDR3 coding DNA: TGTGCCAGCAGCGTTACTAGCGGGGGGTTGGAGACCCAGTACTTC.

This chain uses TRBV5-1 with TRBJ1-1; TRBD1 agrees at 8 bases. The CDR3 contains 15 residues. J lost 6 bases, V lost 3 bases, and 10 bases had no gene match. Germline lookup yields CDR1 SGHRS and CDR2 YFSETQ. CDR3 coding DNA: TGCGCCAGCAGCTGGGGACAGGACGTCAGTTCTGAAGCTTTCTTT. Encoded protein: CASSWGQDVSSEAFF.

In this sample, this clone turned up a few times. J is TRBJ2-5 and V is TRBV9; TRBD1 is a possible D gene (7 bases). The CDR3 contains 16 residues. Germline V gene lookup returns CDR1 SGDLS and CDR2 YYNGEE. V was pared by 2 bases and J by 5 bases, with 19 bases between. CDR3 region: CASSVDYRGGAETQYF. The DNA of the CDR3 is TGTGCCAGCAGCGTCGATTACAGGGGAGGCGCGGAGACCCAGTACTTC.

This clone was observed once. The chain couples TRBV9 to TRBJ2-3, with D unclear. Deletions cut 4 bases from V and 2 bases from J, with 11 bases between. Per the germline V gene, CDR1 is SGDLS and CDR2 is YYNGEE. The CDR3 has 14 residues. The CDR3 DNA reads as TGTGCCAGCAGCCTCGCCCAACCCACAGATACGCAGTATTTT. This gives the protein CASSLAQPTDTQYF.

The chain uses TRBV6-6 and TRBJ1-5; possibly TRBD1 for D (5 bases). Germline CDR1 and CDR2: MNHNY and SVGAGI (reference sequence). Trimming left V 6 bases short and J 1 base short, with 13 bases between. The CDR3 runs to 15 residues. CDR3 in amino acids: CASRWGDGSNQPQHF. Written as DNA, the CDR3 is TGTGCCAGCAGGTGGGGGGACGGCAGCAATCAGCCCCAGCATTTT.

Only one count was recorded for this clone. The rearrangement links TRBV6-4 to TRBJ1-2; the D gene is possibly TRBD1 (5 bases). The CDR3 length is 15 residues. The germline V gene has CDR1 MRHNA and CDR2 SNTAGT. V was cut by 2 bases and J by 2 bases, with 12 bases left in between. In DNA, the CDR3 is TGTGCCAGCAGTGACGGTCAGGGAGCGAACTATGGCTACACCTTC. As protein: CASSDGQGANYGYTF.

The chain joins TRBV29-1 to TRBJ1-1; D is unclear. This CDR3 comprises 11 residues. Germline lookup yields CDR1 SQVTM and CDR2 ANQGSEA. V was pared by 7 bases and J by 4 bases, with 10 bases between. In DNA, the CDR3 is TGCAGCGCTGACGTAGTCACTGAAGCTTTCTTT. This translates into CSADVVTEAFF. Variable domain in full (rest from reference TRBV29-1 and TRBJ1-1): SAVISQKPSRDICQRGTSLTIQCQVDSQVTMMFWYRQQPGQSLTLIATANQGSEATYESGFVIDKFPISRPNLTFSTLTVSNMSPEDSSIYLCSADVVTEAFFGQGTRLTVV.

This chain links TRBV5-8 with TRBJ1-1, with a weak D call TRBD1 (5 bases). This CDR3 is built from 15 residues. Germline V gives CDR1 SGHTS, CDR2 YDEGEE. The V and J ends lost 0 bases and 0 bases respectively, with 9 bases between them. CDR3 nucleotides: TGTGCCAGCAGCTTGGGGGGGACGGTGAACACTGAAGCTTTCTTT. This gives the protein CASSLGGTVNTEAFF. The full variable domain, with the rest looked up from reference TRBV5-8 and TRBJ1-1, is EAGVTQSPTHLIKTRGQQATLRCSPISGHTSVYWYQQALGLGLQFLLWYDEGEERNRGNFPPRFSGRQFPNYSSELNVNALELEDSALYLCASSLGGTVNTEAFFGQGTRLTVV.

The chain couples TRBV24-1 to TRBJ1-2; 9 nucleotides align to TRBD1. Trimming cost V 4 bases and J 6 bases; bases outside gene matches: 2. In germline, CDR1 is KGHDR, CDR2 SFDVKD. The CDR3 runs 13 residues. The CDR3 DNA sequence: TGTGCCACCAGTGAGCGGACAGGGGATGGCTACACCTTC. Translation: CATSERTGDGYTF.

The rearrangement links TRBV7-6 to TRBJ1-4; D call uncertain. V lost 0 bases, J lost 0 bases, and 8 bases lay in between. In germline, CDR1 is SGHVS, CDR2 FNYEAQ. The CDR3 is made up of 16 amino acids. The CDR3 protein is CASSLAPASTNEKLFF. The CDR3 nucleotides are TGTGCCAGCAGCTTAGCGCCGGCCTCAACTAATGAAAAACTGTTTTTT.

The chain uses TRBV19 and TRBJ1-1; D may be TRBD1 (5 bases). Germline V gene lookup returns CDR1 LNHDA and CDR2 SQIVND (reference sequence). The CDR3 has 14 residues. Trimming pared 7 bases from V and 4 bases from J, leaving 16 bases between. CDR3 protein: CASTSQGWGTEAFF. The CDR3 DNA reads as TGTGCCAGTACTTCGCAGGGTTGGGGCACTGAAGCTTTCTTT.

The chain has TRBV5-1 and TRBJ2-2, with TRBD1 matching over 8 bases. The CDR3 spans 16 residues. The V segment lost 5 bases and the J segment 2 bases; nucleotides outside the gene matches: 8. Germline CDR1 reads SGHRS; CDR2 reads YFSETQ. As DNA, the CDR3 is TGCGCCAGCAGTCCGGGACAGGCCTTTAACACCGGGGAGCTGTTTTTT. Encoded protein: CASSPGQAFNTGELFF.

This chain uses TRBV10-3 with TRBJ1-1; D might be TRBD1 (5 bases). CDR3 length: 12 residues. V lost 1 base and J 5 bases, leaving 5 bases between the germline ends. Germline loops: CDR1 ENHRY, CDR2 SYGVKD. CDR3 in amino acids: CAISEWGTEAFF. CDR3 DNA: TGTGCCATCAGTGAGTGGGGGACTGAAGCTTTCTTT.

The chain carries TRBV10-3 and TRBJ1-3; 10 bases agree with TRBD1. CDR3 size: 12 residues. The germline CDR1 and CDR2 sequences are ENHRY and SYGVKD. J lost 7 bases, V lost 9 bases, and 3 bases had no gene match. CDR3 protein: CAMGTGANTIYF. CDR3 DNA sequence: TGTGCCATGGGGACAGGGGCGAACACCATATATTTT.

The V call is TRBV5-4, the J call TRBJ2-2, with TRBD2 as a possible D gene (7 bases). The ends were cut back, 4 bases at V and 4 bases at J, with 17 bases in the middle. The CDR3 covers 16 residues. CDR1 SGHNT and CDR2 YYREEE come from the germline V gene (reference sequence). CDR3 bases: TGTGCCAGCAGCCCCCGAGGGGGGGAGAGCACCGGGGAGCTGTTTTTT. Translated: CASSPRGGESTGELFF.

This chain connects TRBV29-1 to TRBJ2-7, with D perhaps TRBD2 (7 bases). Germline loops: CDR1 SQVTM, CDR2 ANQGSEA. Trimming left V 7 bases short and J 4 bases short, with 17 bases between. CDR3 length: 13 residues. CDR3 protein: CSAQMGGPYEQYF. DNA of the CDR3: TGCAGCGCCCAAATGGGGGGGCCTTACGAGCAGTACTTC.

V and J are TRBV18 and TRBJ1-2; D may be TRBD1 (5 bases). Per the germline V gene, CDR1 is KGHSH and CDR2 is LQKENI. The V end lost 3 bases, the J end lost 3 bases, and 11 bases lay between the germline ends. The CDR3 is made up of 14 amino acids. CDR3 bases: TGTGCCAGCTCACCGGAAGGGGACCACTATGGCTACACCTTC. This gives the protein CASSPEGDHYGYTF. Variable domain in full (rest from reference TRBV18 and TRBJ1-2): NAGVMQNPRHLVRRRGQEARLRCSPMKGHSHVYWYRQLPEEGLKFMVYLQKENIIDESGMPKERFSAEFPKEGPSILRIQQVVRGDSAAYFCASSPEGDHYGYTFGSGTRLTVV.

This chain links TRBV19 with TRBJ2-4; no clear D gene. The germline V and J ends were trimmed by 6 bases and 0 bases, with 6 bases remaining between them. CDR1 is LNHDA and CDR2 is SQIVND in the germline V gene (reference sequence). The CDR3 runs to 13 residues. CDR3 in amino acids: CASREKAKNIQYF. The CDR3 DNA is TGTGCCAGTAGGGAGAAAGCCAAAAACATTCAGTACTTC. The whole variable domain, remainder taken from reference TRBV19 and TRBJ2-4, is DGGITQSPKYLFRKEGQNVTLSCEQNLNHDAMYWYRQDPGQGLRLIYYSQIVNDFQKGDIAEGYSVSREKKESFPLTVTSAQKNPTAFYLCASREKAKNIQYFGAGTRLSVL.

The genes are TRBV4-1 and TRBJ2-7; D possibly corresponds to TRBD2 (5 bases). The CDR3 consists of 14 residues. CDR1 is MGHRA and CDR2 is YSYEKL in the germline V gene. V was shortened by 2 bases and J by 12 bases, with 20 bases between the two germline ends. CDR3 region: CASSQSEEVGGRYF. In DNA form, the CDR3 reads TGCGCCAGCAGCCAAAGCGAGGAGGTAGGCGGGCGGTACTTC.

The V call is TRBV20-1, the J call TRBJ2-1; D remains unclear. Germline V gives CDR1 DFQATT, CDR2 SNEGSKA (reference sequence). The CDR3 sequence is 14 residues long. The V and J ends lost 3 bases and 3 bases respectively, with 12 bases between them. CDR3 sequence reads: CSASEAPDYNEQFF. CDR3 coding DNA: TGCAGTGCTAGTGAGGCCCCTGACTACAATGAGCAGTTCTTC.

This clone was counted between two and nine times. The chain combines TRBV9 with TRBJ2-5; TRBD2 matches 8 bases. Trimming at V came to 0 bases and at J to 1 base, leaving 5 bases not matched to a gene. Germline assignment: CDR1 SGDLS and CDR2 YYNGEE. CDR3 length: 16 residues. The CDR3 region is CASSVGNGGGQETQYF. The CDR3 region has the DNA TGTGCCAGCAGCGTAGGGAACGGGGGGGGCCAAGAGACCCAGTACTTC.

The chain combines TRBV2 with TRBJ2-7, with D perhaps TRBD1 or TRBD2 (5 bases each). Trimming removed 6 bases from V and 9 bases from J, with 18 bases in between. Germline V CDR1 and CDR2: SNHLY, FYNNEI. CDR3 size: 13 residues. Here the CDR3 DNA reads TGTGCCAGCAGCGAGGGGACGGTCCCCTGGCAGTACTTC. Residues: CASSEGTVPWQYF.

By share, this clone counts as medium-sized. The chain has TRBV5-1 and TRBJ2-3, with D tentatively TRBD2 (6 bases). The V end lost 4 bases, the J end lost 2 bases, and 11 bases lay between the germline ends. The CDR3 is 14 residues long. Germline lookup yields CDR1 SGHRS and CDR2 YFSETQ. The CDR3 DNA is TGCGCCAGCAGCGAGGACTACTTCACAGATACGCAGTATTTT. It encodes CASSEDYFTDTQYF.

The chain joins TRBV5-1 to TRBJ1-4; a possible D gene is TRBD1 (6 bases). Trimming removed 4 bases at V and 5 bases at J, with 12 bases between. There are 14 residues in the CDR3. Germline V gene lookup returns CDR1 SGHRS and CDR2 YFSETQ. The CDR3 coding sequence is TGCGCCAGCAGCCCACCGGGGGGCAATGAAAAACTGTTTTTT. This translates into CASSPPGGNEKLFF.

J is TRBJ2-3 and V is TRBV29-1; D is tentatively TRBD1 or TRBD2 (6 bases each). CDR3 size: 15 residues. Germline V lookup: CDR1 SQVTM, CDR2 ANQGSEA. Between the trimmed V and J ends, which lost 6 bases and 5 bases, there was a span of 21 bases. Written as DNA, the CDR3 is TGCAGCGTCCTAACGACAGGCGGGATGGAAGATACGCAGTATTTT. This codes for CSVLTTGGMEDTQYF.

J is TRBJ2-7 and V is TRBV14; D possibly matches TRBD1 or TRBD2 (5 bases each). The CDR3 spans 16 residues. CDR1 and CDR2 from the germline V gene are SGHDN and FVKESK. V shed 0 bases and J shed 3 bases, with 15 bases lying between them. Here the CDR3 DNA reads TGTGCCAGCAGCCAAGATGGGGGATCGGGACGCTACGAGCAGTACTTC. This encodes CASSQDGGSGRYEQYF.

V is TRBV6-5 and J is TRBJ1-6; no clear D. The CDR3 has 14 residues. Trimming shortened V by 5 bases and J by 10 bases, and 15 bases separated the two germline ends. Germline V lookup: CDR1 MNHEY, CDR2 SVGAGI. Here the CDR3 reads CASSLRSAASPLHF. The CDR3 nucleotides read TGTGCCAGCAGTCTCAGGTCCGCGGCATCACCCCTCCACTTT.